The 20 T cell receptor beta chains in this list originate from one sample, sequenced in a study of CD8 T cells in ankylosing spondylitis. TCRdb re-called the 5' RACE reads with MiXCR, one entry per CDR3 protein. Seen here are more than 600,000 distinct CDR3 sequences, over 15% observed once, and the top ten hold 15% to 20%. No antigen is known for these receptors. Study results and caveats: Made up of under 10 highly homologous variants, a TCR beta motif appeared characteristic of ankylosing spondylitis blood.

What was sequenced was blood, either unsorted or a sorted T cell fraction (not recorded which). Receptors were obtained from a male donor with ankylosing spondylitis.

The chain combines TRBV18 with TRBJ2-5, with 10 bases matching TRBD2. Looked up from germline, CDR1 is KGHSH and CDR2 is LQKENI. The trim removed 4 bases at V and 5 bases at J, leaving 13 bases unmatched. The CDR3 totals 17 residues. The CDR3 DNA sequence: TGTGCCAGCTCACAGCAGCCTAGCGGGAGCAGGACTGAGACCCAGTACTTC. Its translation is CASSQQPSGSRTETQYF.

The rearrangement joins TRBV28 to TRBJ2-7; the D is unclear. Germline assignment: CDR1 MDHEN and CDR2 SYDVKM. V lost 5 bases and J 0 bases, leaving 11 bases between the germline ends. This CDR3 has 14 amino acids. CDR3 in amino acids: CASSPRAVSYEQYF. DNA of the CDR3: TGTGCCAGCAGTCCCCGTGCCGTCTCCTACGAGCAGTACTTC.

This clonotype was seen more than once but under ten times. This chain links TRBV7-3 with TRBJ1-1, with D perhaps TRBD1 (6 bases). This CDR3 comprises 16 residues. In germline, CDR1 is SGHTA, CDR2 FQGTGA. Trimming pared 4 bases from V and 0 bases from J, leaving 15 bases between. The CDR3 DNA follows: TGTGCCAGCAGCTCCCTGACTGGGACAATGAACACTGAAGCTTTCTTT. It encodes CASSSLTGTMNTEAFF.

About this clonotype itself: A much larger clone is a single base away; this may be a read error. The gene calls are TRBV5-6 and TRBJ1-1; the match to TRBD1 covers 7 bases. The V gene end was trimmed by 4 bases and the J gene end by 4 bases; junction bases not matched to a gene: 4. Germline V gives CDR1 SGHDT, CDR2 YYEEEE. CDR3 length: 13 amino acids. CDR3 in amino acids: CASSPTGITEAFF. CDR3 nucleotides: TGTGCCAGCAGCCCGACAGGGATCACTGAAGCTTTCTTT.

The chain carries TRBV4-1 and TRBJ2-1, with D unclear. The V end was cut by 0 bases, the J end by 4 bases, with 19 bases between. This CDR3 comprises 18 residues. Looked up from germline, CDR1 is MGHRA and CDR2 is YSYEKL. The chain's CDR3 is CASSQEGSLSPSYNEQFF. Here the CDR3 DNA reads TGCGCCAGCAGCCAAGAGGGAAGTCTCAGTCCCTCTTACAATGAGCAGTTCTTC.

The chain carries TRBV29-1 and TRBJ2-4; D possibly corresponds to TRBD2 (6 bases). From germline, CDR1 is SQVTM and CDR2 ANQGSEA. The CDR3 contains 12 residues. The V end lost 4 bases, the J end lost 4 bases, and 8 bases lay between the germline ends. The CDR3: CSVAREKNIQYF. The CDR3 coding sequence is TGCAGCGTTGCTCGGGAGAAAAACATTCAGTACTTC.

As DNA, the CDR3 is TGCAGTGCCAGCGAAGGAGGTCGCCCCTACGAGCAGTACTTC. Amino acids: CSASEGGRPYEQYF. The chain is built from TRBV20-1 and TRBJ2-7; weak D call: TRBD2 (5 bases). Trimming left V 6 bases short and J 2 bases short, with 17 bases between. From germline, CDR1 is DFQATT and CDR2 SNEGSKA (reference sequence). The CDR3 loop spans 14 amino acids.

This clonotype was counted only a few times. The chain combines TRBV18 with TRBJ1-1, with 7 positions matching TRBD1. After removal of 5 bases from V and 7 bases from J, the junction contained 19 bases not matched to a gene. The CDR3 runs 17 residues. The V gene's germline CDR1 is KGHSH and CDR2 LQKENI. The chain's CDR3 is CASSSRGHTGALGEAFF. CDR3 coding DNA: TGTGCCAGCTCATCCCGGGGGCACACAGGGGCATTGGGTGAAGCTTTCTTT.

Here the CDR3 reads CASSFEGGEETQYF. CDR3 nucleotides: TGTGCCAGCAGCTTTGAAGGGGGGGAAGAGACCCAGTACTTC. This chain joins TRBV11-2 and TRBJ2-5, with a weak D call TRBD2 (7 bases). This CDR3 has 14 residues. The V gene's germline CDR1 is SGHAT and CDR2 FQNNGV. V gave up 3 bases and J gave up 3 bases, with 11 bases separating them. Drawing the rest from reference TRBV11-2 and TRBJ2-5, the complete variable domain is EAGVAQSPRYKIIEKRQSVAFWCNPISGHATLYWYQQILGQGPKLLIQFQNNGVVDDSQLPKDRFSAERLKGVDSTLKIQPAKLEDSAVYLCASSFEGGEETQYFGPGTRLLVL.

The rearrangement uses TRBV28 and TRBJ2-3, with D unclear. Germline CDR1 is MDHEN and CDR2 is SYDVKM. V was pared by 5 bases and J by 3 bases, with 21 bases between. CDR3 size: 17 residues. The CDR3 loop is CASSPYHQYGLTDTQYF. For the CDR3, the DNA is TGTGCCAGCAGTCCCTATCACCAATATGGGCTGACAGATACGCAGTATTTT.

V usage is TRBV7-8 and J usage is TRBJ2-1, with D perhaps TRBD1 (7 bases). The CDR3 contains 16 residues. Between the trimmed V and J ends, which lost 2 bases and 2 bases, there was a span of 13 bases. CDR1 and CDR2 from the germline V gene are SGHVS and FQNEAQ. The DNA for the CDR3 is TGTGCCAGCAGCTTAAAGGCGGGGACAGCCTACAATGAGCAGTTCTTC. The encoded protein is CASSLKAGTAYNEQFF.

Details on this clonotype: Germline is not matched at one junction end, which may reflect a read error. This chain connects TRBV7-7 to TRBJ2-1; perhaps TRBD2 as D (5 bases). The CDR3 sequence is 13 residues long. Germline CDR1 is SSHAT and CDR2 is FNYEAQ (reference sequence). Here the CDR3 reads CASSLAGVDEQFF. The CDR3 DNA reads TGTGCTAGCAGCTTAGCCGGGGTCGATGAGCAGTTCTTC.

The V and J genes are TRBV19 and TRBJ1-5, with 10 nucleotides matching TRBD1. This CDR3 is built from 16 residues. The germline CDR1 and CDR2 sequences are LNHDA and SQIVND (reference sequence). The junction had 5 bases not matched to a gene; V was cut back by 6 bases and J by 0 bases. The CDR3 loop is CASRDRGRSSNQPQHF. In DNA, the CDR3 is TGTGCCAGTAGAGACAGGGGGCGAAGTAGCAATCAGCCCCAGCATTTT.

The genes are TRBV20-1 and TRBJ2-3, with D tentatively TRBD1 (7 bases). Germline CDR1 reads DFQATT; CDR2 reads SNEGSKA (reference sequence). Trimming shortened V by 2 bases and J by 15 bases, and 18 bases separated the two germline ends. The CDR3 loop spans 12 amino acids. CDR3 sequence: CSARPTGGGLYF. CDR3 bases: TGCAGTGCTAGACCGACTGGAGGGGGCCTTTATTTT.

V and J are TRBV25-1 and TRBJ1-1; the D is unclear. There are 14 residues in the CDR3. CDR1 and CDR2 (germline): MGHDK, SYGVNS. With 8 bases removed from V and 0 bases from J, the gap between germline ends came to 13 bases. CDR3: CASLPRSLNTEAFF. The CDR3 DNA reads as TGTGCCAGCCTCCCTCGTTCCCTGAACACTGAAGCTTTCTTT.

This chain links TRBV6-1 with TRBJ1-6, with D possibly TRBD1 on 5 matching bases. CDR1 MNHNS and CDR2 SASEGT come from the germline V gene. The V end was cut by 6 bases, the J end by 14 bases, with 20 bases between. The length of the CDR3 is 14 residues. CDR3 region: CASSFQIALGALHF. The CDR3 region has the DNA TGTGCCAGCAGCTTCCAAATAGCACTGGGGGCCCTCCACTTT.

This clonotype was observed a handful of times. The V gene is TRBV20-1, the J gene TRBJ2-2, with a possible D match to TRBD1 (5 bases). The V and J ends lost 2 bases and 2 bases respectively, with 18 bases between them. Germline V lookup: CDR1 DFQATT, CDR2 SNEGSKA (reference sequence). The CDR3 contains 17 residues. The CDR3 sequence is CSARWGGQGLNTGELFF. CDR3 in DNA: TGCAGTGCTAGATGGGGTGGGCAGGGCCTCAACACCGGGGAGCTGTTTTTT.

The rearrangement links TRBV11-2 to TRBJ2-5, with 9 nucleotides matching TRBD2. The CDR3 is made up of 13 amino acids. From germline, CDR1 is SGHAT and CDR2 FQNNGV. V dropped 5 bases and J dropped 4; count of bases not matched to a gene: 2. This CDR3 reads CASSTRGGETQYF. In DNA, the CDR3 is TGTGCCAGCAGCACGCGGGGGGGAGAGACCCAGTACTTC.

The V call is TRBV10-3, the J call TRBJ1-1, with D possibly matching TRBD1 (5 bases). The V gene's germline CDR1 is ENHRY and CDR2 SYGVKD. Trimming removed 0 bases at V and 1 base at J, with 6 bases between. The CDR3 is 14 amino acids. CDR3 protein: CAISESTENTEAFF. CDR3 bases: TGTGCCATCAGTGAGTCGACAGAGAACACTGAAGCTTTCTTT.

This sequence joins TRBV7-9 and TRBJ1-3; D is undetermined. The V end was cut by 11 bases, the J end by 3 bases, with 14 bases between. The germline gives CDR1 SEHNR, CDR2 FQNEAQ (reference sequence). The CDR3 is 13 amino acids. CDR3 sequence: CAGRGAGGNTIYF. The CDR3 bases are TGTGCCGGTCGGGGTGCTGGTGGAAACACCATATATTTT.